Below are 10 T cell receptor beta chains sequenced from a single sample in a study of cytomegalovirus exposure and HLA in healthy donors. Clones were sequenced by immunoSEQ multiplex PCR, and TCRdb holds only the in-frame ones, with some missing. The table has some 210,000 clones, less than 90% seen once. Material: PBMCs. These receptors were obtained from a woman aged 18-29 years in good health and CMV-seronegative.

V usage is TRBV28 and J usage is TRBJ2-7; D is uncertain. From germline, CDR1 is MDHEN and CDR2 SYDVKM. V lost 6 bases to trimming and J lost 2 bases, with 14 bases between them. This CDR3 has 14 amino acids. The CDR3 sequence: CASSPYPTPYEQYF. The CDR3 DNA reads as TGTGCCAGCAGCCCCTACCCGACCCCCTACGAGCAGTACTTC.

The chain employs TRBV19 and TRBJ1-5; D ambiguous. Trimming removed 4 bases at V and 5 bases at J, with 18 bases between. This CDR3 comprises 16 residues. Germline V CDR1 and CDR2: LNHDA, SQIVND (reference sequence). The CDR3 DNA sequence: TGTGCCAGTAGTACAGGAGGACTCCCGTCGGATCAGCCCCAGCATTTT. Amino acids: CASSTGGLPSDQPQHF.

This CDR3 reads CASSSRVTRYGYTF. For the CDR3, the DNA is TGTGCCAGCAGTTCGCGAGTCACACGCTATGGCTACACCTTC. The J gene is TRBJ1-2, the V gene TRBV28; the D is unclear. Trimming removed 4 bases at V and 4 bases at J, with 13 bases between. Germline V lookup: CDR1 MDHEN, CDR2 SYDVKM. This CDR3 is built from 14 residues.

This sequence joins TRBV28 and TRBJ1-2, with TRBD1 identical over 8 bases. The CDR3 runs to 15 residues. J lost 2 bases, V lost 4 bases, and 6 bases had no gene match. The germline V gene has CDR1 MDHEN and CDR2 SYDVKM. DNA of the CDR3: TGTGCCAGCAGTTCCCGGGACAGGTCCAACTATGGCTACACCTTC. It is translated as CASSSRDRSNYGYTF.

The gene calls are TRBV9 and TRBJ2-7; 7 bases map to TRBD1. J lost 7 bases, V lost 0 bases, and 10 bases had no gene match. This CDR3 region has 15 residues. Germline V gene data show CDR1 as SGDLS and CDR2 as YYNGEE. CDR3 protein: CASSVATGDLREQYF. CDR3 coding DNA: TGTGCCAGCAGCGTAGCTACAGGGGACCTCCGGGAGCAGTACTTC. Based on the CDR3 plus reference TRBV9 and TRBJ2-7, the full variable domain is DSGVTQTPKHLITATGQRVTLRCSPRSGDLSVYWYQQSLDQGLQFLIQYYNGEERAKGNILERFSAQQFPDLHSELNLSSLELGDSALYFCASSVATGDLREQYFGPGTRLTVT.

This sequence joins TRBV2 and TRBJ2-5, with D unclear. There are 13 residues in the CDR3. Trimming cost V 1 base and J 9 bases, with 12 bases left between them. The germline gives CDR1 SNHLY, CDR2 FYNNEI. CDR3 coding DNA: TGTGCCAGCAGTGAAGACGCCTTTATGGCCCAGTACTTC. It translates to CASSEDAFMAQYF.

CDR3 nucleotide sequence: TGTGCCAGCAGCGTAGGGGGGGACGGTCTCTACGAGCAGTACTTC. Protein: CASSVGGDGLYEQYF. The J gene is TRBJ2-7, the V gene TRBV9; D perhaps matches TRBD2 (6 bases). Trimming cost V 0 bases and J 3 bases, with 13 bases left between them. In germline, CDR1 is SGDLS, CDR2 YYNGEE. This CDR3 is built from 15 residues.

With regard to this clone: At one end the junction does not follow the germline gene, possibly because of a read error. V gene TRBV7-7 combines with J gene TRBJ1-3; D not resolved. CDR3 length equals 13 residues. Germline V CDR1 and CDR2: SSHAT, FNYEAQ (reference sequence). This CDR3 is CASSLNSGNTIYF. The CDR3 nucleotides read TGTGCTAGCAGCTTAAACTCTGGAAACACCATATATTTT.

CDR3 amino acids: CASSLVASGGAGEQFF. In nucleotides, the CDR3 is TGTGCCAGCAGCTTAGTGGCCAGCGGGGGGGCAGGGGAGCAGTTCTTC. The chain recombines TRBV7-8 with TRBJ2-1; TRBD2 agrees at 10 bases. The CDR3 contains 16 residues. Germline assignment: CDR1 SGHVS and CDR2 FQNEAQ. With 1 base clipped from V and 10 bases from J, the junction kept 10 bases outside the gene matches.

The count of this clone is one. The J gene is TRBJ1-5, the V gene TRBV5-5, with a possible D match to TRBD1 (6 bases). The V and J ends lost 4 bases and 4 bases respectively, with 15 bases between them. The CDR3 runs 15 residues. Germline CDR1 SGHKS, CDR2 YYEKEE (reference sequence). The CDR3 is CASSPTGSRNQPQHF. The CDR3 nucleotides read TGTGCCAGCAGCCCAACAGGGAGCCGAAATCAGCCCCAGCATTTT.